Below, 10 T cell receptor beta chains from the same sample are listed, as sequenced in a study of T-cell memory formation after mild COVID-19. TCRdb used MiXCR to reprocess the 5' RACE reads, holding one entry per CDR3 protein. In the table there are around 250,000 distinct CDR3 sequences, just over 15% of which are singletons. Sequencing was performed on PBMCs or a T cell subset sorted from them (not recorded which). All receptors come from an adult woman who had mild COVID-19 (a few samples of this study predate the infection). Cell type and time point are not known.

This clonotype occurred many times. The chain employs TRBV7-2 and TRBJ2-5, with no clear D. Germline V gene data show CDR1 as SGHTA and CDR2 as FQGNSA. V dropped 1 base and J dropped 7 bases, with 13 bases sitting between them. CDR3 length equals 14 residues. This CDR3 reads CASSLGSREGTQYF. The DNA for the CDR3 is TGTGCCAGCAGCTTAGGTTCGCGAGAAGGGACCCAGTACTTC. Full variable domain (missing parts from reference TRBV7-2 and TRBJ2-5): GAGVSQSPSNKVTEKGKDVELRCDPISGHTALYWYRQSLGQGLEFLIYFQGNSAPDKSGLPSDRFSAERTGGSVSTLTIQRTQQEDSAVYLCASSLGSREGTQYFGPGTRLLVL.

The V and J genes are TRBV5-4 and TRBJ2-2; D is uncertain. The CDR3 has 13 amino acids. V was trimmed by 0 bases and J by 4 bases, leaving 4 bases between them. Germline CDR1 reads SGHNT; CDR2 reads YYREEE (reference sequence). In nucleotides, the CDR3 is TGTGCCAGCAGCTTGGACAGCACCGGGGAGCTGTTTTTT. Its protein product is CASSLDSTGELFF.

In this sample, this clonotype turned up a few times. The rearrangement links TRBV5-1 to TRBJ1-2; 7 bases fit TRBD1. The germline V gene has CDR1 SGHRS and CDR2 YFSETQ. There are 12 residues in the CDR3. The V gene end was trimmed by 4 bases and the J gene end by 9 bases; junction bases not matched to a gene: 6. CDR3 nucleotide sequence: TGCGCCAGCAGCCCGGTGACAGGGAGCTACACCTTC. Amino acid sequence: CASSPVTGSYTF.

There are a few counts of this clonotype. The chain links TRBV7-2 to TRBJ2-5; D unclear. Germline V gene data show CDR1 as SGHTA and CDR2 as FQGNSA. The CDR3 covers 15 residues. V was clipped by 5 bases and J by 0 bases, with 13 bases between them. The CDR3 DNA reads TGTGCCAGCAGCACCCCCGGACCTCACCAAGAGACCCAGTACTTC. Translating it yields CASSTPGPHQETQYF.

V is TRBV11-2 and J is TRBJ2-1, with D perhaps matching TRBD2 (6 bases). CDR3 length equals 13 residues. Trimming removed 5 bases at V and 9 bases at J, with 14 bases between. Germline CDR1 and CDR2: SGHAT and FQNNGV. This CDR3 reads CASSQSREFEQFF. Written as DNA, the CDR3 is TGTGCCAGCAGCCAAAGTCGGGAGTTTGAGCAGTTCTTC.

This clonotype has more than one count but fewer than ten. The rearrangement joins TRBV5-6 to TRBJ1-6; 8 nucleotides match TRBD1. The trim removed 4 bases at V and 14 bases at J, leaving 5 bases unmatched. The CDR3 has 12 residues. Germline V gene lookup returns CDR1 SGHDT and CDR2 YYEEEE. CDR3 protein: CASSLGQDTLHF. CDR3 DNA sequence: TGTGCCAGCAGCCTGGGACAGGACACCCTCCACTTT.

The rearrangement joins TRBV20-1 to TRBJ2-7; possibly TRBD2 for D (6 bases). The V gene's germline CDR1 is DFQATT and CDR2 SNEGSKA (reference sequence). V lost 0 bases and J 3 bases, leaving 18 bases between the germline ends. CDR3 size: 16 residues. The CDR3 DNA reads TGCAGTGCTAGAGATGCCGCCCGGGGGACCAGCTACGAGCAGTACTTC. Translating gives CSARDAARGTSYEQYF.

This clonotype was detected once. V and J are TRBV12-3 or TRBV12-4 and TRBJ1-1; D is undetermined. V was trimmed by 2 bases and J by 3 bases, leaving 7 bases between them. The CDR3 totals 13 residues. CDR3 loop: CASSLMRDTEAFF. CDR3 nucleotide sequence: TGTGCCAGCAGTTTAATGAGGGACACTGAAGCTTTCTTT.

A few counts support this clonotype. The chain couples TRBV4-2 to TRBJ1-2; D perhaps matches TRBD1 (5 bases). In germline, CDR1 is LGHNA, CDR2 YNFKEQ. The V gene lost 0 bases and the J gene lost 1 base, with 12 bases spanning the gap. The CDR3 contains 16 residues. The CDR3 nucleotides are TGTGCCAGCAGCCAAGACTCGACAGTTCTTAACTATGGCTACACCTTC. Its translation is CASSQDSTVLNYGYTF.

This clonotype came up a few times. This rearrangement joins TRBV29-1 to TRBJ2-5; 8 nucleotides match TRBD2. The J segment lost 4 bases and the V segment lost 4 bases, leaving 5 bases of the junction unmatched. The CDR3 runs to 13 residues. Germline V gives CDR1 SQVTM, CDR2 ANQGSEA. CDR3 nucleotide sequence: TGCAGCGTTGCCAGCGGGAGCATAGAGACCCAGTACTTC. Its protein is CSVASGSIETQYF.